This paragraph covers one T cell receptor (beta chain) sequence. Its specificity is not known. This CDR3 has 14 residues. From germline, CDR1 is SNHLY and CDR2 FYNNEI. V was shortened by 6 bases and J by 5 bases, with 14 bases between the two germline ends. This specimen comes from a study of cytomegalovirus exposure and HLA in healthy donors. PCR employed 60 Vbeta and 13 Jbeta primers. Assay: immunoSEQ multiplex PCR; the TCRdb copy retains only in-frame clones and omits some. The sample contains tens of thousands of clones, almost 85% of which appear only once. Overall study findings and caveats: Across all donors, roughly uniform sequencing depth was an assumption of the presence/absence analyses. CMV serostatus stood as the only immune exposure information on hand. Cytomegalovirus-associated status was assigned to fewer than 200 TCR beta chains.

This sequence was found in a man in his forties or fifties in good health and CMV-seronegative. The rearrangement links TRBV2 to TRBJ1-5, with a tentative D call TRBD1 (5 bases). Input material: PBMCs. The CDR3 spells CASSNPGSDQPQHF. The CDR3 region has the DNA TGTGCCAGCAGCAACCCAGGGTCAGATCAGCCCCAGCATTTT.